The source of this T cell receptor (beta chain) is a study of blood T cell repertoires in COVID-19. Libraries were prepared by immunoSEQ multiplex PCR; TCRdb keeps only in-frame clonotypes and omits some of them. The sample lists 380,000 or so clones, roughly 90% occurring once. This CDR3 is 15 amino acids long. The ends were cut back, 2 bases at V and 0 bases at J, with 8 bases in the middle. Per germline, CDR1 GTSNPN and CDR2 SVGIG (reference sequence). The clonotype was recovered from a woman aged 55-69 years with COVID-19, enrolled during active disease. Sequencing was done on a sample of peripheral blood. V gene TRBV30 combines with J gene TRBJ1-6, with D unclear. The CDR3 here is CAWSLGGSYNSPLHF. In nucleotides, the CDR3 is TGTGCCTGGAGTCTCGGTGGCTCCTATAATTCACCCCTCCACTTT.